The present entry profiles one T cell receptor (beta chain) with its context. These data originate in a study of blood T cell repertoires in COVID-19. Study at large: Collection of acute and convalescent COVID-19 samples took place in the United States, Italy and Spain.

Germline values: CDR1 LNHDA, CDR2 SQIVND (reference sequence). The CDR3 length is 15 residues. V lost 6 bases to trimming and J lost 4 bases; unmatched junction nucleotides: 8. As handled by the study authors: Estimates of nucleated cell counts were drawn from the amplification of reference gene primers. The repertoire was sequenced with immunoSEQ multiplex PCR; TCRdb's copy has only in-frame clones and lacks some. D and trimming were read from the DNA, whereas the V and J calls and clone size are those reported in that table. The table shows around 270,000 clones, with over 80% occurring only once. Sequencing input: peripheral blood. This receptor was taken from a woman in her 40s who had recovered from COVID-19. The rearrangement links TRBV19 to TRBJ1-2, with 10 nucleotides matching TRBD1. CDR3 residues: CASRPGQGYVYGYTF. The CDR3 DNA follows: TGTGCCAGTAGACCGGGACAGGGGTACGTCTATGGCTACACCTTC.